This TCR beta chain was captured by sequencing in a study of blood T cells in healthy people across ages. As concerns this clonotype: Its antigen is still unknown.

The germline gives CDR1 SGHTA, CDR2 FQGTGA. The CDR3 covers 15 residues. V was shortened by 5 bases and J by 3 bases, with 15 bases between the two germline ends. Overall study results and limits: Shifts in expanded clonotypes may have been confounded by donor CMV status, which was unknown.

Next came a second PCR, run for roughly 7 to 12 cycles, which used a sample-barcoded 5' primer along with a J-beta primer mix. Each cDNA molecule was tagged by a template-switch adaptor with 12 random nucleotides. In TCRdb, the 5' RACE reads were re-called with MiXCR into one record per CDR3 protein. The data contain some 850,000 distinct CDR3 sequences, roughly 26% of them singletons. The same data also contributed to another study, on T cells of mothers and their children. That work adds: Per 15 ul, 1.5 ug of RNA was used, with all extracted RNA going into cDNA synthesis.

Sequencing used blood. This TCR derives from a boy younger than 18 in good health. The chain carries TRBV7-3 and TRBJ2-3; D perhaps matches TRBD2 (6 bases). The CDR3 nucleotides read TGTGCCAGCAGCCTTCCGGGGAGGACGACAGATACGCAGTATTTT. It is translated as CASSLPGRTTDTQYF.